This T cell receptor (beta chain) appears in the sequencing data of a study of shared clonotypes between healthy human individuals. Overall study results and limits: Owing to a small donor count, the genetic and exposure-history diversity represented was limited.

In the original analysis: Junction-only sequences without quality scores came from ImmunoSEQ, so filtering differed. TCRdb keeps only in-frame clones here, not all; method: immunoSEQ multiplex PCR. V, J and clone size were drawn from that table, and D and trimming were deduced from the DNA. The data contain roughly 2.2 million clones, about nine tenths of them seen just once; the ten biggest clones take up more than 0.35%. About this clone itself: The antigen is unknown.

CD4+ cells were split into CD45RA+ naive and CD45RA-negative memory subsets. The receptor comes from a man younger than 35 in good health. Some clones in this sample may be carry-over from other donors' samples. Sequenced input: naive CD4+ T cells from PBMCs. Subset reported: CD45RA+ positively selected.

DNA of the CDR3: TGTGCCAGCAGTGTGGGGGGCCTCACCGGGGAGCTGTTTTTT. It is translated as CASSVGGLTGELFF. This rearrangement joins TRBV6-1 to TRBJ2-2; D is possibly TRBD1 or TRBD2 (6 bases each). CDR3 length equals 14 residues. Germline V gives CDR1 MNHNS, CDR2 SASEGT. V shed 4 bases and J shed 4 bases, with 10 bases lying between them.